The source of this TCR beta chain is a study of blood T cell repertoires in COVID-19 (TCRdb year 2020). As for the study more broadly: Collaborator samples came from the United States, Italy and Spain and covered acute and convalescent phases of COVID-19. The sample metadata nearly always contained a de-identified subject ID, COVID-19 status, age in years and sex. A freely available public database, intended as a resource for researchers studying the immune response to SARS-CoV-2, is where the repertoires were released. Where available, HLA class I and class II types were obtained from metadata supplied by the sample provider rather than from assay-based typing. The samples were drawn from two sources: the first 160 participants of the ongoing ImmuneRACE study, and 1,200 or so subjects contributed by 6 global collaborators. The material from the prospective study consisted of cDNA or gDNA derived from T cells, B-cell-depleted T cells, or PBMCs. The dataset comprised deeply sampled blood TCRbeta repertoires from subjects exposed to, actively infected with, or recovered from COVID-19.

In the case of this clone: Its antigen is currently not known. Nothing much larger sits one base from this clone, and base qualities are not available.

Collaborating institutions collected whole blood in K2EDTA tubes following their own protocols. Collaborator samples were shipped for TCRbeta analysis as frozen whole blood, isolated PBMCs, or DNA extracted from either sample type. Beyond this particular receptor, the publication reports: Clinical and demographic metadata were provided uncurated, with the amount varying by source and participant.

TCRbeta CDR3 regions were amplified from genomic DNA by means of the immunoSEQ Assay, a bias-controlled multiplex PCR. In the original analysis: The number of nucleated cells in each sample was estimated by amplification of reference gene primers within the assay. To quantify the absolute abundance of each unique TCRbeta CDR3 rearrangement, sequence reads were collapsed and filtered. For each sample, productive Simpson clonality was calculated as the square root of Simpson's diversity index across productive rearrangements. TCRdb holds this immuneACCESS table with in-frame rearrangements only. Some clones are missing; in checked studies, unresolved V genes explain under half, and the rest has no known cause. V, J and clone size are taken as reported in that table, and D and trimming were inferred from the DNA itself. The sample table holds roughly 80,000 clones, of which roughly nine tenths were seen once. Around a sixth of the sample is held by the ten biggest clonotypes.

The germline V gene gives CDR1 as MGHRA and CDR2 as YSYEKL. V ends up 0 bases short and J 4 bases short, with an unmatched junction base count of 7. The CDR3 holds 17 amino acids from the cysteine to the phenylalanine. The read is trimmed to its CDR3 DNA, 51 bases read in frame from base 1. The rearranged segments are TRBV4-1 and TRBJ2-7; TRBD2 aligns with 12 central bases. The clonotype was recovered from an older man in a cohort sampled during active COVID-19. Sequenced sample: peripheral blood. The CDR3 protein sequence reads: CASSQDRLAGGQYEQYF. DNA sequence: TGCGCCAGCAGCCAAGATCGGCTAGCGGGGGGGCAATACGAGCAGTACTTC.